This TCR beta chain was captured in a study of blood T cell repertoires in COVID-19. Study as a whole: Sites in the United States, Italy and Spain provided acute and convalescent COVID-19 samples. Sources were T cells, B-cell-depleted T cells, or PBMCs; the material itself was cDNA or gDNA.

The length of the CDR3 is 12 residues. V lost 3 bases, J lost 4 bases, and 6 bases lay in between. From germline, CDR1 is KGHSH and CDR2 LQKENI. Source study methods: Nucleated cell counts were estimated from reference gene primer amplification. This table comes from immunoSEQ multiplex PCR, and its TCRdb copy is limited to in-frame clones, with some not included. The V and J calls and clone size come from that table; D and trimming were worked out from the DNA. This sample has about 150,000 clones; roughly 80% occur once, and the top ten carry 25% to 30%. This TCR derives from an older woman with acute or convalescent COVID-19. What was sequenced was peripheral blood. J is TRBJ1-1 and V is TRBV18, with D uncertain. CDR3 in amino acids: CASSPEITEAFF. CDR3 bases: TGTGCCAGCTCACCGGAGATCACTGAAGCTTTCTTT.